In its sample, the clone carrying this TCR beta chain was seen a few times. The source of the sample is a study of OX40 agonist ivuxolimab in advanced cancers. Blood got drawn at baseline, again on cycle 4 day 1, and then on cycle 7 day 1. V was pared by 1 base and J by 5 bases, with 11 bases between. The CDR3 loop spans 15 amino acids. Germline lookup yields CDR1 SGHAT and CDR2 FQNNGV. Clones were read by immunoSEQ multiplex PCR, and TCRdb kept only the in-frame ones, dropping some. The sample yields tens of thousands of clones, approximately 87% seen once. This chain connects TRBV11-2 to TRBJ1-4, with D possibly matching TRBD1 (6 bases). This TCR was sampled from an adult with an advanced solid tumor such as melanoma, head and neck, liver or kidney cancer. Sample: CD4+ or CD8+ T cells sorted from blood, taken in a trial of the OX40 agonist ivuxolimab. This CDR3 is CASSLVGGANEKLFF. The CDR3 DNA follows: TGTGCCAGCAGCTTAGTGGGGGGGGCAAATGAAAAACTGTTTTTT.